These 19 T cell receptor beta chains were sequenced from one sample in a study of T cell repertoires in cytomegalovirus infection. TCRdb processed the reads anew with MiXCR; each CDR3 protein has one entry. The table includes under 200,000 distinct CDR3 sequences, about a tenth detected once. Sequenced: PBMCs. These receptors were collected from a human donor in good health (CMV status not recorded). Some clones in this sample may be carry-over from other donors' samples.

Many counts were recorded for this clonotype. The J gene is TRBJ1-1, the V gene TRBV28; 7 nucleotides agree with TRBD1. This CDR3 region has 12 residues. The germline CDR1 and CDR2 sequences are MDHEN and SYDVKM. V dropped 5 bases and J dropped 6; count of bases not matched to a gene: 3. CDR3 loop: CASSIQGAEAFF. The CDR3 DNA sequence: TGTGCCAGCAGTATTCAGGGGGCTGAAGCTTTCTTT.

The rearrangement uses TRBV6-2 or TRBV6-3 and TRBJ2-3, with 7 bases that match TRBD2. The germline gives CDR1 MNHEY, CDR2 SVGEGT. With V trimmed by 4 bases and J by 5 bases, 9 bases remained unmatched. The CDR3 loop spans 15 amino acids. DNA of the CDR3: TGTGCCAGCAGTTGGCTAGCGGAGATGGGAGATACGCAGTATTTT. The encoded protein is CASSWLAEMGDTQYF.

The table lists this clonotype with a few counts. The chain uses TRBV4-3 and TRBJ2-7; either TRBD1 or TRBD2 may fit D (6 bases each). Germline CDR1 and CDR2: LGHNA and YSLEER. The CDR3 consists of 16 residues. V gave up 0 bases and J gave up 3 bases, with 15 bases separating them. In nucleotides, the CDR3 is TGCGCCAGCAGCCAAGAGAGGTGGGGGGCCTTCTACGAGCAGTACTTC. Amino acids: CASSQERWGAFYEQYF.

The sample holds many counts of this clonotype. V is TRBV7-2 and J is TRBJ1-6; a possible D gene is TRBD1 (5 bases). Germline-derived CDR1 and CDR2 are SGHTA and FQGNSA. The CDR3 is made up of 16 amino acids. V dropped 1 base and J dropped 0 bases, with 7 bases sitting between them. The CDR3, as DNA: TGTGCCAGCAGCTTAGGACAGAGCTCCTATAATTCACCCCTCCACTTT. This sequence encodes CASSLGQSSYNSPLHF. Complete variable domain (other parts from reference TRBV7-2 and TRBJ1-6): GAGVSQSPSNKVTEKGKDVELRCDPISGHTALYWYRQSLGQGLEFLIYFQGNSAPDKSGLPSDRFSAERTGGSVSTLTIQRTQQEDSAVYLCASSLGQSSYNSPLHFGNGTRLTVT.

The V and J genes are TRBV2 and TRBJ1-5, with D unresolved. CDR3 length: 15 residues. Trimming pared 4 bases from V and 0 bases from J, leaving 10 bases between. From germline, CDR1 is SNHLY and CDR2 FYNNEI. Here the CDR3 reads CASSVGRASNQPQHF. CDR3 sequence (DNA): TGTGCCAGCAGTGTGGGTCGGGCTAGCAATCAGCCCCAGCATTTT.

This clonotype was detected a few times. The chain carries TRBV6-2 or TRBV6-3 and TRBJ2-3; TRBD1 might be the D (5 bases). In germline, CDR1 is MNHEY, CDR2 SVGEGT. Trimming stripped 3 bases from V and 3 bases from J, with 10 bases between. CDR3 length: 14 residues. The CDR3 DNA reads as TGTGCCAGCAGTTATTTCAGGGATACAGATACGCAGTATTTT. It is translated as CASSYFRDTDTQYF.

Many counts were recorded for this clonotype. The V call is TRBV7-2, the J call TRBJ2-3; D possibly corresponds to TRBD1 (6 bases). Germline V gene sequence: CDR1 SGHTA, CDR2 FQGNSA. The CDR3 is made up of 15 amino acids. V was clipped by 1 base and J by 1 base, with 9 bases between them. CDR3 nucleotides: TGTGCCAGCAGCTTAGACGACAGGCGCACAGATACGCAGTATTTT. Encoded protein: CASSLDDRRTDTQYF. Full variable domain (remainder filled in from reference TRBV7-2 and TRBJ2-3): GAGVSQSPSNKVTEKGKDVELRCDPISGHTALYWYRQSLGQGLEFLIYFQGNSAPDKSGLPSDRFSAERTGGSVSTLTIQRTQQEDSAVYLCASSLDDRRTDTQYFGPGTRLTVL.

The V and J genes are TRBV6-4 and TRBJ1-2, with TRBD1 matching over 8 bases. V trimming: 5 bases; J trimming: 3 bases; junction bases outside the gene matches: 5. This CDR3 is 14 amino acids long. Germline lookup yields CDR1 MRHNA and CDR2 SNTAGT. Here the CDR3 reads CASSSTGGYYGYTF. The CDR3 DNA reads TGTGCCAGCAGTTCCACAGGGGGGTACTATGGCTACACCTTC.

The chain couples TRBV5-6 to TRBJ2-5, with TRBD1 identical over 10 bases. Germline V gene lookup returns CDR1 SGHDT and CDR2 YYEEEE. V shed 4 bases and J 5 bases; nucleotides not matched to a gene: 8. The CDR3 totals 15 residues. CDR3 sequence (DNA): TGTGCCAGCAGCCCGACAGGGGGCGTTTGGGAGACCCAGTACTTC. Its translation is CASSPTGGVWETQYF.

Only a few counts were recorded for this clonotype. J is TRBJ1-1 and V is TRBV7-9; D is unclear. This CDR3 contains 15 residues. The germline V gene encodes CDR1 SEHNR and CDR2 FQNEAQ (reference sequence). Trimming pared 7 bases from V and 0 bases from J, leaving 15 bases between. The CDR3 DNA reads as TGTGCCAGCACCCCCAACACGGGTTTGAACACTGAAGCTTTCTTT. It codes for CASTPNTGLNTEAFF.

V is TRBV25-1 and J is TRBJ1-1; D gene unclear. This CDR3 is 14 amino acids long. The V gene lost 8 bases and the J gene lost 1 base, with 14 bases spanning the gap. The germline V gene has CDR1 MGHDK and CDR2 SYGVNS. The chain's CDR3 is CASGEGRRNTEAFF. CDR3 DNA: TGTGCCAGCGGCGAGGGCAGAAGGAACACTGAAGCTTTCTTT.

The V gene is TRBV6-2 or TRBV6-3, the J gene TRBJ1-2; no clear D gene. Trimming removed 2 bases from V and 8 bases from J, with 15 bases in between. CDR1 is MNHEY, CDR2 SVGEGT, per germline. This CDR3 contains 14 residues. CDR3 bases: TGTGCCAGCAGTTACGCGGGCGCTACCAGAGGCTACACCTTC. Residues: CASSYAGATRGYTF.

The V call is TRBV28, the J call TRBJ1-5, with TRBD1 as a possible D gene (6 bases). This CDR3 is 15 amino acids long. V was trimmed by 5 bases and J by 7 bases, leaving 18 bases between them. Germline V gene data show CDR1 as MDHEN and CDR2 as SYDVKM. The CDR3 sequence is CASSKIITGKQPQHF. The CDR3 nucleotides are TGTGCCAGCAGTAAGATTATAACAGGGAAACAGCCCCAGCATTTT.

This clonotype was seen many times. V is TRBV7-2 and J is TRBJ1-1; D gene uncertain. CDR3 size: 14 residues. The V gene lost 1 base and the J gene lost 6 bases, with 12 bases spanning the gap. CDR1 is SGHTA, CDR2 FQGNSA, per germline. CDR3 DNA sequence: TGTGCCAGCAGCTTAGATCCGGTTTATGCTGAAGCTTTCTTT. Translation: CASSLDPVYAEAFF.

This rearrangement joins TRBV2 to TRBJ1-1; no reliable D call. This CDR3 contains 13 residues. Trimming cost V 2 bases and J 5 bases, with 9 bases left between them. Looked up from germline, CDR1 is SNHLY and CDR2 is FYNNEI. DNA of the CDR3: TGTGCCAGCAGTGAACTGGGTGGGACTGAAGCTTTCTTT. Translation gives CASSELGGTEAFF.

This clonotype has a count of ten or more. V and J are TRBV7-9 and TRBJ1-5; D might be TRBD1 (6 bases). The germline V gene encodes CDR1 SEHNR and CDR2 FQNEAQ (reference sequence). The ends were cut back, 0 bases at V and 6 bases at J, with 12 bases in the middle. The CDR3 consists of 15 residues. CDR3 amino acids: CASSLAAGAGQPQHF. The CDR3 DNA follows: TGTGCCAGCAGCTTAGCGGCGGGGGCGGGTCAGCCCCAGCATTTT.

This clonotype occurred many times. The chain links TRBV7-6 to TRBJ2-6; no firm D call. Germline assignment: CDR1 SGHVS and CDR2 FNYEAQ. Trimming pared 4 bases from V and 2 bases from J, leaving 18 bases between. The CDR3 loop spans 18 amino acids. The DNA of the CDR3 is TGTGCCAGCAGCTCCAAACTACCGACGGTAGCTGGGGCCAACGTCCTGACTTTC. Translated: CASSSKLPTVAGANVLTF.

The rearrangement uses TRBV12-3 or TRBV12-4 and TRBJ1-6; D gene uncertain. V lost 5 bases and J lost 8, with 10 bases in between. There are 13 residues in the CDR3. The CDR3 nucleotides read TGTGCCAGCAGTCCCAGCAATGATTCACCCCTCCACTTT. Its protein product is CASSPSNDSPLHF.

This clonotype was counted at least ten times. The V and J genes are TRBV7-9 and TRBJ2-3; TRBD2 matches 12 bases. CDR1 and CDR2 (germline): SEHNR, FQNEAQ (reference sequence). The CDR3 runs 16 residues. V lost 1 base to trimming and J lost 4 bases; unmatched junction nucleotides: 3. The CDR3: CASSLGLAGVADTQYF. CDR3 in DNA: TGTGCCAGCAGCTTAGGACTAGCGGGGGTCGCAGATACGCAGTATTTT.